This TCR beta chain was recorded in a study of blood T cell repertoires in COVID-19. Study background: Material from acute and convalescent COVID-19 was sourced from the United States, Italy and Spain. The analysed material was cDNA or gDNA that came from T cells, B-cell-depleted T cells, or PBMCs.

Methods used by the authors: Amplified reference gene primers provided the basis for estimating nucleated cell counts. Repertoires were generated with immunoSEQ multiplex PCR, while TCRdb's copy carries only in-frame clones and drops some. Clone size and V and J calls were adopted from that table, with D and trimming inferred from the DNA. Seen here are 200,000 to 250,000 clones, around 80% observed once, and the top ten hold 10%. This clone was detected only a few times. Unmatched junction bases numbered 13, after V lost 4 bases and J lost 8 bases. Germline CDR1 is SEHNR and CDR2 is FQNEAQ (reference sequence). The CDR3 length is 15 residues.

The chain uses TRBV7-9 and TRBJ1-1; 7 positions match TRBD1. The sequenced material came from peripheral blood. This clonotype was sampled from a woman aged 80 or over with acute or convalescent COVID-19. The CDR3 is CASSSSGTRGREAFF. CDR3 bases: TGTGCCAGCAGCTCCTCCGGGACAAGGGGGCGGGAAGCTTTCTTT.